These 27 T cell receptor beta chains were sequenced from one sample in a study of OX40 agonist ivuxolimab in advanced cancers. The assay was immunoSEQ multiplex PCR, and TCRdb's table has in-frame clones only and misses some. Altogether several thousand clones are present, just under 75% being singletons, with the ten largest covering nearly 60%. Here the sequenced sample was CD4+ or CD8+ T cells sorted from blood, taken in a trial of the OX40 agonist ivuxolimab. Every receptor here comes from an adult with an advanced solid tumor such as melanoma, head and neck, liver or kidney cancer.

This clone has just a few counts. The V and J genes are TRBV28 and TRBJ2-7; D is possibly TRBD1 or TRBD2 (5 bases each). V was shortened by 2 bases and J by 9 bases, with 11 bases between the two germline ends. The CDR3 is made up of 12 amino acids. Germline V gene lookup returns CDR1 MDHEN and CDR2 SYDVKM. CDR3 in amino acids: CASSLQRGAQYF. The CDR3 coding sequence is TGTGCCAGCAGTTTACAGAGAGGGGCGCAGTACTTC.

This clone occurred a few times. This chain links TRBV7-2 with TRBJ2-1, with a possible D match to TRBD2 (5 bases). The CDR3 is 15 amino acids. The V and J ends lost 5 bases and 7 bases respectively, with 18 bases between them. The V gene's germline CDR1 is SGHTA and CDR2 FQGNSA. The CDR3 bases are TGTGCCAGCAGCCACATTGCGGCTCCGGGGAATGAGCAGTTCTTC. Residues: CASSHIAAPGNEQFF.

The CDR3 spells CASSDIRDSLDEKLFF. The CDR3 coding sequence is TGTGCCAGCAGTGATATACGGGACAGTCTCGATGAAAAACTGTTTTTT. This chain links TRBV2 with TRBJ1-4; 7 bases fit TRBD1. CDR1 is SNHLY, CDR2 FYNNEI, per germline. V shed 3 bases, J shed 6 bases, and the junction held 10 bases outside the gene matches. This CDR3 has 16 amino acids. Full variable domain (rest looked up from reference TRBV2 and TRBJ1-4): EPEVTQTPSHQVTQMGQEVILRCVPISNHLYFYWYRQILGQKVEFLVSFYNNEISEKSEIFDDQFSVERPDGSNFTLKIRSTKLEDSAMYFCASSDIRDSLDEKLFFGSGTQLSVL.

The sample holds one count of this clone. The chain uses TRBV6-5 and TRBJ1-6; maybe TRBD1 (5 bases). V shed 0 bases and J shed 6 bases, with 12 bases lying between them. Germline CDR1 and CDR2: MNHEY and SVGAGI. The CDR3 has 16 amino acids. CDR3 sequence (DNA): TGTGCCAGCAGTTACTCGGTGGGGGGTATTAATTCACCCCTCCACTTT. The encoded protein is CASSYSVGGINSPLHF.

This clone rates as medium-sized. The chain combines TRBV7-9 with TRBJ1-4; TRBD1 is a possible D gene (5 bases). The germline V and J ends were trimmed by 1 base and 8 bases, with 20 bases remaining between them. The CDR3 totals 17 residues. Germline CDR1 and CDR2: SEHNR and FQNEAQ (reference sequence). CDR3 bases: TGTGCCAGCAGCTTAGACGGCGGGGGACTTCCCGAGGAAAAACTGTTTTTT. It yields the protein CASSLDGGGLPEEKLFF.

V usage is TRBV11-3 and J usage is TRBJ2-2; the D is unclear. The CDR3 is 15 amino acids. CDR1 and CDR2 from the germline V gene are SGHNT and YENEEA. V lost 5 bases to trimming and J lost 3 bases, with 13 bases between them. CDR3 sequence: CASSQRTGYTGELFF. CDR3 in DNA: TGTGCCAGCAGCCAGAGGACGGGCTACACCGGGGAGCTGTTTTTT.

The rearrangement uses TRBV9 and TRBJ2-5; D possibly corresponds to TRBD2 (6 bases). The CDR3 consists of 17 residues. Germline-derived CDR1 and CDR2 are SGDLS and YYNGEE. The germline V and J ends were trimmed by 2 bases and 6 bases, with 23 bases remaining between them. As DNA, the CDR3 is TGTGCCAGCAGCGTTCAGGGCCAGCGCGGCGGGGTTCAGACCCAGTACTTC. Translated: CASSVQGQRGGVQTQYF.

The V and J genes are TRBV6-5 and TRBJ2-7; D gene uncertain. The CDR3 totals 13 residues. The germline V gene encodes CDR1 MNHEY and CDR2 SVGAGI. Trimming took off 2 bases at V and 2 bases at J, with 7 bases between the two ends. DNA of the CDR3: TGTGCCAGCAGTTACGAGAGGACCTACGAGCAGTACTTC. It specifies CASSYERTYEQYF.

The rearrangement links TRBV5-3 to TRBJ2-1; a weak D match, TRBD2 (6 bases). TRBV5-3 qualifies as an ORF whose function is uncertain. CDR3 length equals 12 residues. Trimming stripped 8 bases from V and 5 bases from J, with 11 bases between. The DNA for the CDR3 is TGTGCCAGCAGGAGGGGTAACAATGAGCAGTTCTTC. Translated: CASRRGNNEQFF.

This clone was observed a single time. This chain uses TRBV7-9 with TRBJ2-7, with D perhaps TRBD1 (5 bases). V was clipped by 5 bases and J by 0 bases, with 8 bases between them. This CDR3 has 13 amino acids. Germline CDR1 and CDR2: SEHNR and FQNEAQ (reference sequence). The CDR3 loop is CASSAGISYEQYF. The CDR3 DNA reads TGTGCCAGCAGCGCAGGGATCTCCTACGAGCAGTACTTC.

This clone was observed many times. This chain joins TRBV5-1 and TRBJ2-1; a weak D match, TRBD2 (5 bases). CDR1 and CDR2 (germline): SGHRS, YFSETQ. This CDR3 comprises 15 residues. Between the trimmed V and J ends, which lost 7 bases and 4 bases, there was a span of 18 bases. The chain's CDR3 is CASWAGTGRYNEQFF. The DNA of the CDR3 is TGCGCCAGCTGGGCAGGTACGGGAAGGTACAATGAGCAGTTCTTC.

The CDR3 loop is CASSPSGSETQYF. In nucleotides, the CDR3 is TGTGCCAGCAGCCCCTCGGGGTCGGAGACCCAGTACTTC. The chain is built from TRBV5-5 and TRBJ2-5, with D possibly being TRBD2 (5 bases). Germline CDR1 is SGHKS and CDR2 is YYEKEE (reference sequence). There are 13 residues in the CDR3. The V and J ends lost 4 bases and 5 bases respectively, with 12 bases between them.

The V and J genes are TRBV7-9 and TRBJ2-7; tentatively, D is TRBD2 (6 bases). The CDR3 is made up of 13 amino acids. Germline CDR1 reads SEHNR; CDR2 reads FQNEAQ (reference sequence). Trimming left V 6 bases short and J 2 bases short, with 11 bases between. For the CDR3, the DNA is TGTGCCAGCAGTTCGGGGGAAACCTACGAGCAGTACTTC. As protein: CASSSGETYEQYF.

The chain couples TRBV7-9 to TRBJ2-1; no clear D. CDR1 and CDR2 (germline): SEHNR, FQNEAQ (reference sequence). With 1 base removed from V and 6 bases from J, the gap between germline ends came to 7 bases. The CDR3 consists of 13 residues. The CDR3 reads CASSLGPGNEQFF. For the CDR3, the DNA is TGTGCCAGCAGCTTAGGACCGGGCAATGAGCAGTTCTTC.

V gene TRBV4-3 combines with J gene TRBJ2-1; D gene uncertain. Germline CDR1 is LGHNA and CDR2 is YSLEER. V dropped 1 base and J dropped 6 bases, with 10 bases sitting between them. The CDR3 consists of 14 residues. The CDR3, as DNA: TGCGCCAGCAGCCAAGTGGTTTCAGGCAATGAGCAGTTCTTC. It specifies CASSQVVSGNEQFF.

The chain has TRBV4-3 and TRBJ2-1; D possibly corresponds to TRBD1 (6 bases). The CDR3 has 15 amino acids. The V and J ends lost 5 bases and 1 base respectively, with 12 bases between them. CDR1 and CDR2 (germline): LGHNA, YSLEER. CDR3 in amino acids: CASSWGQGSYNEQFF. The CDR3 DNA is TGCGCCAGCAGCTGGGGACAAGGGTCCTACAATGAGCAGTTCTTC.

The table lists this clone with a few counts. The V and J genes are TRBV6-1 and TRBJ1-5; 8 bases map to TRBD1. CDR1 and CDR2 (germline): MNHNS, SASEGT. The V segment lost 7 bases and the J segment 2 bases; nucleotides outside the gene matches: 4. The CDR3 contains 14 residues. The CDR3 DNA reads as TGTGCCAGCATCAAGACAGGGGGCAATCAGCCCCAGCATTTT. Translated: CASIKTGGNQPQHF.

J is TRBJ2-7 and V is TRBV7-2; TRBD1 is a possible D gene (6 bases). Germline V CDR1 and CDR2: SGHTA, FQGNSA. This CDR3 has 13 residues. Trimming removed 4 bases from V and 2 bases from J, with 9 bases in between. CDR3 DNA sequence: TGTGCCAGCAGCTCGTACAGGGCCTACGAGCAGTACTTC. Its translation: CASSSYRAYEQYF.

The chain has TRBV1 and TRBJ1-5; TRBD1, the table's D call, was not compared with the DNA. TRBV1 has pseudogene status. The CDR3 has 17 amino acids. The CDR3 region is CTSSLDRTVVVNQPQHF. The CDR3 DNA follows: TGCACCAGCAGCCTTGACCGGACAGTCGTCGTCAATCAGCCCCAGCATTTT.

The chain couples TRBV4-3 to TRBJ2-1; D gene uncertain. CDR1 LGHNA and CDR2 YSLEER come from the germline V gene. V lost 1 base, J lost 9 bases, and 19 bases lay in between. This CDR3 has 16 amino acids. CDR3 nucleotides: TGCGCCAGCAGCCAAGGAACTCCGCCCCCGCATGCTGAGCAGTTCTTC. This gives the protein CASSQGTPPPHAEQFF.

The V and J genes are TRBV6-5 and TRBJ2-7; no clear D. This CDR3 contains 12 residues. The ends were cut back, 6 bases at V and 2 bases at J, with 8 bases in the middle. CDR1 is MNHEY, CDR2 SVGAGI, per germline. DNA for the CDR3: TGTGCCAGCAGCCCTTACACCTACGAGCAGTACTTC. Its protein product is CASSPYTYEQYF.

This clone counts as medium-sized (0.01 to 0.1%). The chain carries TRBV29-1 and TRBJ2-7; D gene uncertain. CDR3 length: 11 residues. The germline V gene has CDR1 SQVTM and CDR2 ANQGSEA. The V end was cut by 4 bases, the J end by 0 bases, with 4 bases between. The CDR3 reads CSVGSSYEQYF. The CDR3 DNA is TGCAGCGTTGGAAGCTCCTACGAGCAGTACTTC.

V is TRBV11-3 and J is TRBJ1-1; perhaps TRBD1 as D (5 bases). The CDR3 length is 15 residues. Trimming removed 5 bases at V and 2 bases at J, with 15 bases between. Per germline, CDR1 SGHNT and CDR2 YENEEA. Here the CDR3 DNA reads TGTGCCAGCAGCCAGGTGGGGGATCCAAACACTGAAGCTTTCTTT. Translating it yields CASSQVGDPNTEAFF.

This clone occurred once. J is TRBJ2-7 and V is TRBV7-8; 8 nucleotides line up with TRBD1. In germline, CDR1 is SGHVS, CDR2 FQNEAQ. This CDR3 spans 15 amino acids. Trimming cost V 6 bases and J 5 bases; bases outside gene matches: 12. The CDR3: CASSGTGYFLHEQYF. The CDR3 DNA reads TGTGCCAGCAGTGGGACAGGCTATTTTCTACACGAGCAGTACTTC. The full variable domain, completed using reference TRBV7-8 and TRBJ2-7, is GAGVSQSPRYKVAKRGQDVALRCDPISGHVSLFWYQQALGQGPEFLTYFQNEAQLDKSGLPSDRFFAERPEGSVSTLKIQRTQQEDSAVYLCASSGTGYFLHEQYFGPGTRLTVT.

This chain links TRBV6-1 with TRBJ1-5; 7 nucleotides line up with TRBD1. From germline, CDR1 is MNHNS and CDR2 SASEGT. The CDR3 has 14 residues. V trimming: 9 bases; J trimming: 0 bases; junction bases outside the gene matches: 5. For the CDR3, the DNA is TGTGCCAGTCGGACAGGACTTAGCAATCAGCCCCAGCATTTT. It is translated as CASRTGLSNQPQHF.

The chain recombines TRBV2 with TRBJ2-2, with D uncertain. The CDR3 runs 14 residues. Germline values: CDR1 SNHLY, CDR2 FYNNEI. With 2 bases removed from V and 5 bases from J, the gap between germline ends came to 9 bases. CDR3 residues: CASSEWATTGELFF. CDR3 nucleotide sequence: TGTGCCAGCAGTGAATGGGCAACTACCGGGGAGCTGTTTTTT.

The chain has TRBV5-1 and TRBJ1-2; TRBD1 agrees at 7 bases. Germline CDR1 is SGHRS and CDR2 is YFSETQ. J lost 5 bases, V lost 4 bases, and 11 bases had no gene match. The CDR3 spans 15 residues. Written as DNA, the CDR3 is TGCGCCAGCAGCCAGACAGGGAGAGGACGATATGGCTACACCTTC. It codes for CASSQTGRGRYGYTF.